Presented here are 32 T cell receptor beta chains from one specimen sequenced in a study of cytomegalovirus exposure and HLA in healthy donors. Researchers ran the PCR with 60 Vbeta and 13 Jbeta primers. Libraries were prepared by immunoSEQ multiplex PCR; TCRdb keeps only in-frame clonotypes and omits some of them. The data show under 130,000 clones, with less than 75% seen just once and roughly a tenth held by the top ten. Sequencing was done on a sample of PBMCs. These receptors originate from a man in his forties in good health and CMV-seropositive.

V is TRBV28 and J is TRBJ2-7; 7 bases line up with TRBD1. The CDR3 runs to 14 residues. Trimming removed 5 bases from V and 1 base from J; junction bases left unmatched: 5. CDR1 MDHEN and CDR2 SYDVKM come from the germline V gene. Written as DNA, the CDR3 is TGTGCCAGCAGTCCCGACAGGGATTCCTACGAGCAGTACTTC. Amino acid sequence: CASSPDRDSYEQYF.

The chain uses TRBV15 and TRBJ1-5; 7 bases align to TRBD1. The CDR3 spans 15 residues. V lost 3 bases to trimming and J lost 2 bases; unmatched junction nucleotides: 4. Germline V gene data show CDR1 as LNHNV and CDR2 as YYDKDF (reference sequence). This CDR3 reads CATSSDRVGNQPQHF. The CDR3 bases are TGTGCCACCAGCAGCGACAGGGTTGGCAATCAGCCCCAGCATTTT. The whole variable domain, remainder taken from reference TRBV15 and TRBJ1-5, is DAMVIQNPRYQVTQFGKPVTLSCSQTLNHNVMYWYQQKSSQAPKLLFHYYDKDFNNEADTPDNFQSRRPNTSFCFLDIRSPGLGDTAMYLCATSSDRVGNQPQHFGDGTRLSIL.

V and J are TRBV7-3 and TRBJ2-1, with 8 bases fitting TRBD2. With 3 bases clipped from V and 10 bases from J, the junction kept 11 bases outside the gene matches. The CDR3 consists of 15 residues. CDR1 is SGHTA, CDR2 FQGTGA, per germline. CDR3 coding DNA: TGTGCCAGCAGCTTCGGGACTAGTAGTGCCAACGAGCAGTTCTTC. This sequence encodes CASSFGTSSANEQFF. The full variable domain, its missing parts supplied by reference TRBV7-3 and TRBJ2-1, is GAGVSQTPSNKVTEKGKYVELRCDPISGHTALYWYRQSLGQGPEFLIYFQGTGAADDSGLPNDRFFAVRPEGSVSTLKIQRTERGDSAVYLCASSFGTSSANEQFFGPGTRLTVL.

The rearrangement joins TRBV11-1 to TRBJ2-2; D ambiguous. Trimming removed 3 bases from V and 4 bases from J, with 12 bases in between. The V gene's germline CDR1 is SGHAT and CDR2 FQDESV (reference sequence). This CDR3 is 15 amino acids long. The CDR3 sequence is CASSFIGTGTGELFF. For the CDR3, the DNA is TGTGCCAGCAGCTTCATAGGAACGGGCACCGGGGAGCTGTTTTTT.

This chain links TRBV29-1 with TRBJ2-2, with TRBD2 matching 8 bases. Germline CDR1 reads SQVTM; CDR2 reads ANQGSEA. This CDR3 is 14 amino acids long. V dropped 4 bases and J dropped 6; count of bases not matched to a gene: 7. CDR3 loop: CSVGNSGISGELFF. CDR3 bases: TGCAGCGTTGGGAATAGCGGGATCTCCGGGGAGCTGTTTTTT.

The rearrangement links TRBV6-5 to TRBJ2-7; 9 nucleotides match TRBD2. Germline assignment: CDR1 MNHEY and CDR2 SVGAGI. V shed 0 bases and J 0 bases; nucleotides not matched to a gene: 0. The CDR3 runs 15 residues. The CDR3 is CASSYSSGSSYEQYF. The CDR3 DNA reads TGTGCCAGCAGTTACTCTAGCGGGAGCTCCTACGAGCAGTACTTC.

Comment on this clone: The same CDR3 is also encoded by other DNA sequences in this sample. The V call is TRBV27, the J call TRBJ2-1; D gene ambiguous. V was trimmed by 3 bases and J by 6 bases, leaving 6 bases between them. The CDR3 spans 12 residues. CDR1 and CDR2 (germline): MNHEY, SMNVEV (reference sequence). The chain's CDR3 is CASSLSGNEQFF. The CDR3 coding sequence is TGTGCCAGCAGTTTGTCAGGCAATGAGCAGTTCTTC.

The chain uses TRBV28 and TRBJ2-5; 9 bases map to TRBD1. The CDR3 has 15 residues. Trimming removed 3 bases from V and 5 bases from J; junction bases left unmatched: 7. Germline CDR1 reads MDHEN; CDR2 reads SYDVKM. The CDR3 DNA reads TGTGCCAGCAGTTTTCGACAGGGGGGAGGGGAGACCCAGTACTTC. Its protein is CASSFRQGGGETQYF.

The chain uses TRBV4-2 and TRBJ2-2; maybe TRBD2 (6 bases). The CDR3 is made up of 16 amino acids. CDR1 and CDR2 from the germline V gene are LGHNA and YNFKEQ. V shed 4 bases and J shed 4 bases, with 16 bases lying between them. CDR3 DNA sequence: TGTGCCAGCAGCCCTACGGGAGACAGAGTCACCGGGGAGCTGTTTTTT. It translates to CASSPTGDRVTGELFF.

This clone appeared a few times. The rearrangement links TRBV10-1 to TRBJ2-7; possibly TRBD1 for D (6 bases). V dropped 4 bases and J dropped 7 bases, with 14 bases sitting between them. The CDR3 has 13 amino acids. The V gene's germline CDR1 is WNHNN and CDR2 SYGVQD (reference sequence). CDR3 loop: CASSVYRVGEQYV. CDR3 sequence (DNA): TGCGCCAGCAGTGTCTACAGGGTGGGAGAGCAGTACGTC.

CDR3 nucleotide sequence: TGTGCCATCAGTGGGGGTAGGGGGAACACTGAAGCTTTCTTT. Translated, it gives CAISGGRGNTEAFF. The chain uses TRBV10-3 and TRBJ1-1, with D maybe TRBD1 (5 bases). Germline V lookup: CDR1 ENHRY, CDR2 SYGVKD. The CDR3 extends over 14 amino acids. V shed 4 bases and J shed 1 base, with 10 bases lying between them.

The chain has TRBV10-3 and TRBJ1-2, with 8 bases matching TRBD1. CDR1 and CDR2 from the germline V gene are ENHRY and SYGVKD. This CDR3 region has 14 residues. V lost 7 bases and J lost 8; bases outside the gene matches: 12. The CDR3 spells CAIIDPPGQAGYTF. The CDR3, as DNA: TGTGCCATCATTGACCCCCCGGGACAGGCCGGCTACACCTTC.

This clone has only a few counts. The chain carries TRBV4-3 and TRBJ2-7; 14 nucleotides agree with TRBD2. Looked up from germline, CDR1 is LGHNA and CDR2 is YSLEER. The CDR3 is made up of 14 amino acids. Germline trimming cut 8 bases from V and 6 bases from J; bases unmatched to any gene: 6. The CDR3 protein is CASATSGRDSEQYF. In DNA, the CDR3 is TGCGCCAGCGCGACTAGCGGGAGGGATAGCGAGCAGTACTTC.

By sample share, this clone is medium-sized. This chain joins TRBV30 and TRBJ2-2, with D hard to call. With 2 bases removed from V and 8 bases from J, the gap between germline ends came to 15 bases. Germline V CDR1 and CDR2: GTSNPN, SVGIG (reference sequence). The CDR3 is 14 residues long. The CDR3 DNA sequence: TGTGCCTGGAGTCTTGGTTTGGCGGCTGGGGAGCTGTTTTTT. This sequence encodes CAWSLGLAAGELFF.

This chain links TRBV6-5 with TRBJ2-3; TRBD2 might be the D (6 bases). The V and J ends lost 0 bases and 0 bases respectively, with 7 bases between them. Per germline, CDR1 MNHEY and CDR2 SVGAGI. The CDR3 is 15 amino acids. The CDR3 protein is CASSYSAGSTDTQYF. The CDR3 nucleotides read TGTGCCAGCAGTTACTCGGCGGGAAGCACAGATACGCAGTATTTT.

The chain recombines TRBV28 with TRBJ2-7; 9 bases align to TRBD2. CDR1 is MDHEN and CDR2 is SYDVKM in the germline V gene. With 6 bases clipped from V and 2 bases from J, the junction kept 5 bases outside the gene matches. This CDR3 has 14 amino acids. CDR3: CASRRLAVTYEQYF. Written as DNA, the CDR3 is TGTGCCAGCAGACGACTAGCGGTTACCTACGAGCAGTACTTC.

The V call is TRBV7-9, the J call TRBJ2-3; possibly TRBD2 for D (5 bases). The V and J ends lost 1 base and 0 bases respectively, with 17 bases between them. Germline assignment: CDR1 SEHNR and CDR2 FQNEAQ (reference sequence). CDR3 size: 18 residues. CDR3 loop: CASSLVRFGGPSTDTQYF. CDR3 DNA: TGTGCCAGCAGCTTAGTTAGGTTTGGCGGGCCGAGCACAGATACGCAGTATTTT. The full variable domain, its missing parts supplied by reference TRBV7-9 and TRBJ2-3, is DTGVSQNPRHKITKRGQNVTFRCDPISEHNRLYWYRQTLGQGPEFLTYFQNEAQLEKSRLLSDRFSAERPKGSFSTLEIQRTEQGDSAMYLCASSLVRFGGPSTDTQYFGPGTRLTVL.

The chain has TRBV7-9 and TRBJ2-3; 9 bases line up with TRBD1. The J segment lost 2 bases and the V segment lost 3 bases, leaving 6 bases of the junction unmatched. The CDR3 has 16 amino acids. CDR1 and CDR2 from the germline V gene are SEHNR and FQNEAQ (reference sequence). The CDR3 region has the DNA TGTGCCAGCAGCTTGGCCGGGACAGGGTCCACAGATACGCAGTATTTT. It encodes CASSLAGTGSTDTQYF.

The chain couples TRBV5-8 to TRBJ1-3; weak D call: TRBD1 (6 bases). The CDR3 runs 15 residues. Trimming took off 5 bases at V and 2 bases at J, with 14 bases between the two ends. CDR1 is SGHTS, CDR2 YDEGEE, per germline. The DNA for the CDR3 is TGTGCCAGCAGATTAAGGGGGACTACTGGAAACACCATATATTTT. Translation gives CASRLRGTTGNTIYF.

The rearrangement joins TRBV4-2 to TRBJ1-4, with D unresolved. Trimming removed 4 bases from V and 4 bases from J, with 13 bases in between. The length of the CDR3 is 15 residues. Germline loops: CDR1 LGHNA, CDR2 YNFKEQ. The CDR3 nucleotides are TGTGCCAGCAGCCCGGAGGCAGCCAGTAATGAAAAACTGTTTTTT. Its protein product is CASSPEAASNEKLFF.

The chain recombines TRBV4-1 with TRBJ2-1; a weak D match, TRBD2 (6 bases). Germline V gene lookup returns CDR1 MGHRA and CDR2 YSYEKL. The V and J ends lost 3 bases and 6 bases respectively, with 15 bases between them. This CDR3 spans 15 amino acids. CDR3 sequence reads: CASSQLALGPNEQFF. CDR3 nucleotides: TGCGCCAGCAGCCAGCTAGCGTTGGGACCCAATGAGCAGTTCTTC.

The genes are TRBV13 and TRBJ2-1; 8 nucleotides align to TRBD2. This CDR3 is 15 amino acids long. Germline assignment: CDR1 PRHDT and CDR2 FYEKMQ (reference sequence). After removal of 5 bases from V and 6 bases from J, the junction contained 9 bases not matched to a gene. The CDR3, as DNA: TGTGCCAGCAGCCTGGGACTAGGTAGCCTCAATGAGCAGTTCTTC. Amino acid sequence: CASSLGLGSLNEQFF.

The V gene is TRBV2, the J gene TRBJ2-7; 10 bases agree with TRBD2. The CDR3 runs to 17 residues. The V gene end was trimmed by 7 bases and the J gene end by 0 bases; junction bases not matched to a gene: 12. Per the germline V gene, CDR1 is SNHLY and CDR2 is FYNNEI. The CDR3 region is CASIISSGGISSYEQYF. Here the CDR3 DNA reads TGTGCCAGCATTATTTCTAGCGGGGGAATAAGCTCCTACGAGCAGTACTTC.

This clone was detected ten times or more. The V and J genes are TRBV28 and TRBJ1-2; 7 positions agree with TRBD1. The CDR3 extends over 13 amino acids. Unmatched junction bases numbered 6, after V lost 5 bases and J lost 6 bases. Germline CDR1 MDHEN, CDR2 SYDVKM. The CDR3 here is CASSQTGTDGYTF. The DNA of the CDR3 is TGTGCCAGCAGTCAAACAGGGACAGATGGCTACACCTTC.

The rearrangement joins TRBV10-3 to TRBJ1-2; TRBD1 might be the D (5 bases). CDR1 ENHRY and CDR2 SYGVKD come from the germline V gene. This CDR3 has 13 amino acids. Between the trimmed V and J ends, which lost 2 bases and 4 bases, there was a span of 8 bases. CDR3 sequence: CAISEDSLYGYTF. The CDR3 DNA is TGTGCCATCAGTGAGGACAGTCTCTATGGCTACACCTTC.

V usage is TRBV4-2 and J usage is TRBJ2-2, with 10 bases aligning to TRBD2. This CDR3 spans 16 amino acids. The V segment lost 0 bases and the J segment 5 bases; nucleotides outside the gene matches: 3. Germline V gives CDR1 LGHNA, CDR2 YNFKEQ. CDR3 bases: TGTGCCAGCAGCCAAGATGGGACTAGCGTTACCGGGGAGCTGTTTTTT. It translates to CASSQDGTSVTGELFF.

V and J are TRBV15 and TRBJ2-7; TRBD1 might be the D (5 bases). The CDR3 contains 16 residues. The V gene lost 0 bases and the J gene lost 0 bases, with 12 bases spanning the gap. Per the germline V gene, CDR1 is LNHNV and CDR2 is YYDKDF (reference sequence). CDR3 amino acids: CATSRDRNRSSYEQYV. CDR3 nucleotide sequence: TGTGCCACCAGCAGAGATCGGAACAGGTCCTCCTACGAGCAGTACGTC.

The V call is TRBV5-1, the J call TRBJ2-1; 14 bases line up with TRBD2. V shed 3 bases, J shed 7 bases, and the junction held 6 bases outside the gene matches. Per germline, CDR1 SGHRS and CDR2 YFSETQ. This CDR3 is 16 amino acids long. This CDR3 is CASSSMGLAGENEQFF. Written as DNA, the CDR3 is TGCGCCAGCAGCTCAATGGGACTAGCGGGAGAAAATGAGCAGTTCTTC.

This clone appeared a few times. This rearrangement joins TRBV7-2 to TRBJ2-3; no clear D. With 1 base removed from V and 0 bases from J, the gap between germline ends came to 8 bases. CDR3 size: 15 residues. The germline V gene encodes CDR1 SGHTA and CDR2 FQGNSA. CDR3 sequence reads: CASSLVSSSTDTQYF. CDR3 DNA sequence: TGTGCCAGCAGCTTAGTTTCTTCTAGCACAGATACGCAGTATTTT.

This sequence joins TRBV6-4 and TRBJ1-5, with TRBD1 identical over 7 bases. The V and J ends lost 4 bases and 2 bases, in that order; junction bases with no gene match: 2. This CDR3 is built from 14 residues. Germline assignment: CDR1 MRHNA and CDR2 SNTAGT. The CDR3 is CASSAGTGNQPQHF. DNA for the CDR3: TGTGCCAGCAGTGCCGGGACAGGCAATCAGCCCCAGCATTTT.

This clone has more than one count but fewer than ten. The gene calls are TRBV7-3 and TRBJ1-1; D perhaps matches TRBD1 (6 bases). Germline CDR1 SGHTA, CDR2 FQGTGA. V was clipped by 5 bases and J by 7 bases, with 11 bases between them. CDR3 size: 12 residues. The CDR3 protein is CASSPLTGEAFF. Written as DNA, the CDR3 is TGTGCCAGCAGCCCATTGACAGGTGAAGCTTTCTTT.

This sequence joins TRBV13 and TRBJ2-3; 7 bases are shared with TRBD1. This CDR3 has 15 residues. Trimming took 0 bases from V and 2 from J; bases not matched to a gene: 2. Per germline, CDR1 PRHDT and CDR2 FYEKMQ (reference sequence). The CDR3 sequence is CASSLGGQFTDTQYF. The CDR3 DNA reads TGTGCCAGCAGCTTAGGGGGACAGTTCACAGATACGCAGTATTTT.